This TCR beta chain was sequenced for a study of chemoradiotherapy in HPV16-positive cancers. Study in general: Two HPV16-positive patients' cells yielded candidate HPV-specific clones and common motifs. General observations from the study: HPV-specific T cells were functionally defined from only two HPV16-positive patients. Candidate HPV-specific clones and E7-related TCR motifs grew in tumor during treatment. In HPV16-positive patients, HPV-responsive T-cell expansion tracked better recurrence-free survival.

The protocol was immunoSEQ multiplex PCR, while the TCRdb copy is restricted to in-frame clones and leaves out a portion. The sample lists over 35,000 clones, around 76% seen once, with roughly 5% in the top ten. V lost 5 bases and J lost 8, with 15 bases in between. CDR3 length: 13 residues. Germline CDR1 MNHEY, CDR2 SVGAGI. For this clone: Its specificity is unknown.

The specimen was blood, collected from a patient who underwent chemoradiotherapy. V is TRBV6-5 and J is TRBJ1-2; D gene unclear. The clonotype comes from a human donor with HPV-associated anogenital cancer. CDR3 bases: TGTGCCAGCAGTCCGGTGAAAGGAGGAGGCTACACCTTC. This codes for CASSPVKGGGYTF.